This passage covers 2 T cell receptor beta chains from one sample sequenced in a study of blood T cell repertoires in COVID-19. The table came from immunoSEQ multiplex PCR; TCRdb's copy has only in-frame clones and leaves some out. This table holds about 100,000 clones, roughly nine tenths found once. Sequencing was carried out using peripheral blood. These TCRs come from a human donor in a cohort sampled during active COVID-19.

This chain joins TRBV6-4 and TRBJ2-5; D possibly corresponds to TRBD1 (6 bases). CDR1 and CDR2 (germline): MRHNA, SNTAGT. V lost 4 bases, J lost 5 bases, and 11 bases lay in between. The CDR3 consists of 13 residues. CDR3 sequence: CASSAGHGETQYF. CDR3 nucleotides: TGTGCCAGCAGTGCGGGACACGGGGAGACCCAGTACTTC.

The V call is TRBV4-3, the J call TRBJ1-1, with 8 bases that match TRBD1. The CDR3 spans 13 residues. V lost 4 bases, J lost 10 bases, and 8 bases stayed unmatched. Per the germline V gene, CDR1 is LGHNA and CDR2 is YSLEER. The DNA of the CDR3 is TGCGCCAGCAGCCTAGGGACAGGACAGGGAGCTTTCTTT. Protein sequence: CASSLGTGQGAFF.